The T cell receptor beta chain described here comes from a study of cytomegalovirus exposure and HLA in healthy donors. The CDR3 has 16 residues. Germline V gene data show CDR1 as SGDLS and CDR2 as YYNGEE. After removal of 3 bases from V and 5 bases from J, the junction contained 8 bases not matched to a gene. This clone has just a few counts. The antigen remains undetermined. PCR was performed using 60 Vbeta and 13 Jbeta primers. In the authors' methods: About 11 million of the 80 million or so unique TCR beta chains counted in a later analysis were shared. Data came from immunoSEQ multiplex PCR; TCRdb stores just in-frame clones and leaves some out. The D gene and trimming were derived from the DNA, and the V and J assignments and clone size from that table. The repertoire has roughly 160,000 clones, 65% to 85% of them found once; the top ten carry around 1.5%. Whole-study results and caveats: Association of 17,000 or so TCR beta sequences with HLA alleles was found at 0.05 false discovery rate in a later analysis.

In nominal health when sampled, donors likely had unrecorded immune exposures nonetheless. This TCR was recovered from a man in his 60s in good health and CMV-seronegative. The chain recombines TRBV9 with TRBJ2-5; 12 bases are a match to TRBD1. Sequenced: PBMCs. Here the CDR3 DNA reads TGTGCCAGCAGCGCATCCGGGACAGGGGGCCGGGAGACCCAGTACTTC. The encoded protein is CASSASGTGGRETQYF. Full variable domain (remainder filled in from reference TRBV9 and TRBJ2-5): DSGVTQTPKHLITATGQRVTLRCSPRSGDLSVYWYQQSLDQGLQFLIQYYNGEERAKGNILERFSAQQFPDLHSELNLSSLELGDSALYFCASSASGTGGRETQYFGPGTRLLVL.